This passage covers 12 T cell receptor beta chains from one sample sequenced in a study of T cell changes during pregnancy in multiple sclerosis (dated by TCRdb to about 2019). The protocol used for the library was the immunoSEQ multiplex PCR assay. Imported from immuneACCESS, the table was reduced by TCRdb to in-frame sequences with V and J called. These copies leave out some clones; in studies compared against another copy, an unresolved V gene accounts for under half, and the cause of the remainder is not known. The sample table shows roughly 60,000 clones, and 91% are seen once. The ten biggest clones cover 0.6% to 0.8% of the sample. Source: CD4+ T cells from peripheral blood mononuclear cells, taken in the first trimester of pregnancy. Every receptor here comes from a female donor with multiple sclerosis, enrolled in a pregnancy study.

This chain uses TRBV11-3 with TRBJ1-5; 7 nucleotides align to TRBD1. CDR1 and CDR2 from the germline V gene are SGHNT and YENEEA. The CDR3 has 15 amino acids. Unmatched junction bases numbered 5, after V lost 6 bases and J lost 0 bases. The CDR3 bases are TGTGCCAGCAGACCTAGGGGGCGTAGCAATCAGCCCCAGCATTTT. Translated, it gives CASRPRGRSNQPQHF.

V gene TRBV18 combines with J gene TRBJ1-2, with unresolved D. CDR1 KGHSH and CDR2 LQKENI come from the germline V gene. V lost 3 bases and J lost 0, with 5 bases in between. This CDR3 contains 13 residues. As DNA, the CDR3 is TGTGCCAGCTCACCCCGTACTAACTATGGCTACACCTTC. Protein product: CASSPRTNYGYTF.

The chain employs TRBV7-3 and TRBJ2-2, with 7 bases fitting TRBD1. The CDR3 runs 14 residues. Germline V CDR1 and CDR2: SGHTA, FQGTGA. J lost 5 bases, V lost 5 bases, and 5 bases had no gene match. CDR3 sequence (DNA): TGTGCCAGCAGCCATACGACAGGGACCGGGGAGCTGTTTTTT. This gives the protein CASSHTTGTGELFF.

This chain connects TRBV7-9 to TRBJ2-6; perhaps TRBD1 as D (5 bases). Germline CDR1 is SEHNR and CDR2 is FQNEAQ (reference sequence). CDR3 length: 16 amino acids. V was pared by 2 bases and J by 0 bases, with 8 bases between. The CDR3 protein is CASSLQGGSGANVLTF. The CDR3 nucleotides read TGTGCCAGCAGCTTACAGGGTGGCTCTGGGGCCAACGTCCTGACTTTC.

V usage is TRBV9 and J usage is TRBJ2-7, with D possibly TRBD1 on 6 matching bases. CDR3 length equals 14 residues. Looked up from germline, CDR1 is SGDLS and CDR2 is YYNGEE. The V and J ends lost 1 base and 2 bases respectively, with 10 bases between them. CDR3 DNA: TGTGCCAGCAGCGTACGGGACACGGCCTACGAGCAGTACTTC. Amino acid sequence: CASSVRDTAYEQYF.

V gene TRBV7-9 combines with J gene TRBJ1-4, with D maybe TRBD1 (5 bases). CDR1 and CDR2 (germline): SEHNR, FQNEAQ (reference sequence). V gave up 3 bases and J gave up 0 bases, with 14 bases separating them. This CDR3 has 17 residues. The CDR3 sequence: CASSFFGQGATNEKLFF. The CDR3 DNA reads TGTGCCAGCAGCTTTTTCGGGCAGGGTGCAACTAATGAAAAACTGTTTTTT.

V is TRBV5-6 and J is TRBJ2-2, with 9 bases matching TRBD1. J was trimmed by 0 bases and V by 2 bases; bases with no gene match: 2. Germline V gene data show CDR1 as SGHDT and CDR2 as YYEEEE. The CDR3 extends over 16 amino acids. CDR3 nucleotides: TGTGCCAGCAGCTTAGACAGGGGGGCGAACACCGGGGAGCTGTTTTTT. Encoded protein: CASSLDRGANTGELFF.

The chain carries TRBV9 and TRBJ2-3; TRBD2 aligns across 9 bases. CDR1 is SGDLS and CDR2 is YYNGEE in the germline V gene. The V gene end was trimmed by 2 bases and the J gene end by 2 bases; junction bases not matched to a gene: 6. The CDR3 consists of 16 residues. CDR3 amino acids: CASSVGLAGLTDTQYF. CDR3 bases: TGTGCCAGCAGCGTTGGGCTAGCGGGGCTCACAGATACGCAGTATTTT.

The chain couples TRBV19 to TRBJ2-6, with D perhaps matching TRBD1 (5 bases). Per germline, CDR1 LNHDA and CDR2 SQIVND (reference sequence). The CDR3 length is 17 residues. Trimming took off 8 bases at V and 2 bases at J, with 19 bases between the two ends. The CDR3 loop is CASLSRTRATGANVLTF. The CDR3 DNA follows: TGTGCCAGTTTGAGCCGGACACGAGCTACTGGGGCCAACGTCCTGACTTTC.

The genes are TRBV9 and TRBJ1-2; TRBD1 agrees at 7 bases. V gave up 3 bases and J gave up 8 bases; unmatched junction bases: 7. The CDR3 covers 13 residues. The germline V gene encodes CDR1 SGDLS and CDR2 YYNGEE. CDR3 amino acids: CASSEGQLRGYTF. The CDR3 nucleotides are TGTGCCAGCAGCGAGGGACAGCTAAGGGGCTACACCTTC.

The CDR3 sequence is CASSPAGGNSNRDGYTF. CDR3 in DNA: TGTGCCAGCAGTCCGGCCGGAGGCAATTCTAATAGGGATGGCTACACCTTC. The V gene is TRBV27, the J gene TRBJ1-2, with D hard to call. Trimming pared 5 bases from V and 6 bases from J, leaving 25 bases between. This CDR3 has 17 amino acids. CDR1 and CDR2 from the germline V gene are MNHEY and SMNVEV (reference sequence).

The rearrangement joins TRBV12-5 to TRBJ2-5; 10 positions match TRBD1. CDR1 LGHNT and CDR2 FRNRAP come from the germline V gene. With 6 bases clipped from V and 3 bases from J, the junction kept 4 bases outside the gene matches. The CDR3 runs to 14 residues. The CDR3 nucleotides are TGTGCTAGTGGCTCCGGGACAGGGGAAGAGACCCAGTACTTC. It specifies CASGSGTGEETQYF.